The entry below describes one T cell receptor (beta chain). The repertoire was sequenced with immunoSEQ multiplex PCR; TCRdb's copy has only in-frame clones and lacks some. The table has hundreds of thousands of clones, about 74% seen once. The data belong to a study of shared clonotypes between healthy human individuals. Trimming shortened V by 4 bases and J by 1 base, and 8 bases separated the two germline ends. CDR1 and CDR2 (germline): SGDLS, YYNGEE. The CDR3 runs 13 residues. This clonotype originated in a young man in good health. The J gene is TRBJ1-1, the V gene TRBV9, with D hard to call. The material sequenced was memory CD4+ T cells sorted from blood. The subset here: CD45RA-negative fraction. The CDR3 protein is CASSSTRNTEAFF. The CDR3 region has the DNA TGTGCCAGCAGCTCAACAAGGAACACTGAAGCTTTCTTT.